Below, 10 T cell receptor beta chains from the same sample are listed, as sequenced in a study of blood T cell repertoires in COVID-19. Here immunoSEQ multiplex PCR was the method, and the copy in TCRdb shows in-frame clones only, minus some. The sample includes 190,000 or so clones, around 94% of them seen just once. Sequenced input: peripheral blood. Receptor source: a man aged 30-40 years with COVID-19, enrolled during active disease.

This chain joins TRBV19 and TRBJ1-1; 12 bases line up with TRBD1. After removal of 5 bases from V and 11 bases from J, the junction contained 12 bases not matched to a gene. The CDR3 loop spans 15 amino acids. In germline, CDR1 is LNHDA, CDR2 SQIVND (reference sequence). The CDR3 DNA follows: TGTGCCAGTAGTGGCGACCCTGGGACAGGGGGCCAGGCTTTCTTT. Translation gives CASSGDPGTGGQAFF.

The chain is built from TRBV18 and TRBJ2-5; a possible D gene is TRBD1 (6 bases). The germline CDR1 and CDR2 sequences are KGHSH and LQKENI. This CDR3 spans 16 amino acids. V was pared by 3 bases and J by 3 bases, with 17 bases between. In DNA form, the CDR3 reads TGTGCCAGCTCACCCCGTCGGGACACCGACAAAGAGACCCAGTACTTC. Protein: CASSPRRDTDKETQYF.

CDR3 loop: CASSNSGGSNYGYTF. The CDR3 DNA reads TGTGCCAGTAGTAACAGTGGAGGATCCAACTATGGCTACACCTTC. The V and J genes are TRBV19 and TRBJ1-2, with unresolved D. Germline CDR1 is LNHDA and CDR2 is SQIVND (reference sequence). V lost 4 bases and J lost 2, with 14 bases in between. The CDR3 has 15 residues.

CDR3 residues: CASSSTGGGNTIYF. CDR3 DNA sequence: TGTGCCAGCAGCTCGACAGGGGGAGGAAACACCATATATTTT. V usage is TRBV11-2 and J usage is TRBJ1-3; 9 bases map to TRBD1. Germline assignment: CDR1 SGHAT and CDR2 FQNNGV. V trimming: 4 bases; J trimming: 4 bases; junction bases outside the gene matches: 2. The CDR3 is 14 amino acids.

The table lists this clone with a count of one. The chain couples TRBV5-4 to TRBJ2-5; perhaps TRBD2 as D (6 bases). Trimming removed 0 bases at V and 5 bases at J, with 11 bases between. This CDR3 has 14 amino acids. Looked up from germline, CDR1 is SGHNT and CDR2 is YYREEE (reference sequence). CDR3 residues: CASSLATSRETQYF. In nucleotides, the CDR3 is TGTGCCAGCAGCTTGGCCACTAGCCGGGAGACCCAGTACTTC. The full variable domain, in which reference TRBV5-4 and TRBJ2-5 provide the parts outside the CDR3, is ETGVTQSPTHLIKTRGQQVTLRCSSQSGHNTVSWYQQALGQGPQFIFQYYREEENGRGNFPPRFSGLQFPNYSSELNVNALELDDSALYLCASSLATSRETQYFGPGTRLLVL.

The chain has TRBV27 and TRBJ1-1; D may be TRBD1 (6 bases). With 7 bases removed from V and 4 bases from J, the gap between germline ends came to 22 bases. The germline CDR1 and CDR2 sequences are MNHEY and SMNVEV (reference sequence). The CDR3 covers 16 residues. CDR3 DNA sequence: TGTGCCAGCACCAAAAGGGCAGGGGCAAGGGTCACTGAAGCTTTCTTT. Its translation: CASTKRAGARVTEAFF.

This chain connects TRBV5-6 to TRBJ1-3; perhaps TRBD1 as D (6 bases). In germline, CDR1 is SGHDT, CDR2 YYEEEE. The CDR3 is 14 residues long. Trimming pared 1 base from V and 3 bases from J, leaving 8 bases between. The CDR3 DNA reads TGTGCCAGCAGCTTGACAGGGTTTGGAAACACCATATATTTT. It codes for CASSLTGFGNTIYF.

The CDR3 DNA reads TGTGCCAGCACCATACAGGGATTGGAGACTGAAGCTTTCTTT. Translation: CASTIQGLETEAFF. The chain is built from TRBV6-6 and TRBJ1-1, with a possible D match to TRBD1 (6 bases). The V end was cut by 7 bases, the J end by 5 bases, with 17 bases between. This CDR3 spans 14 amino acids. Per the germline V gene, CDR1 is MNHNY and CDR2 is SVGAGI (reference sequence).

The chain links TRBV29-1 to TRBJ1-3, with 10 positions matching TRBD1. Trimming at V came to 4 bases and at J to 7 bases, leaving 1 base not matched to a gene. The CDR3 is made up of 12 amino acids. Germline CDR1 reads SQVTM; CDR2 reads ANQGSEA. CDR3 sequence reads: CSVGDRGNTIYF. CDR3 in DNA: TGCAGCGTTGGGGACAGGGGCAACACCATATATTTT.

The chain joins TRBV6-6 to TRBJ1-2; 7 positions agree with TRBD1. CDR1 and CDR2 (germline): MNHNY, SVGAGI (reference sequence). V trimming: 6 bases; J trimming: 2 bases; junction bases outside the gene matches: 6. This CDR3 has 14 residues. The CDR3 bases are TGTGCCAGCAGGCTACAGGGGACCAACTATGGCTACACCTTC. Its protein product is CASRLQGTNYGYTF.